These 12 T cell receptor beta chains came from one sample sequenced in a study of control samples from healthy donors and cancer patients. Measured with immunoSEQ multiplex PCR; TCRdb has only the in-frame clones, and not every one. Of 150,000 to 200,000 clones in the sample, roughly 94% were seen once. Sequenced: blood. These receptors originate from a woman aged 18-35 years in good health.

This chain connects TRBV11-3 to TRBJ2-7; D possibly corresponds to TRBD1 (5 bases). In germline, CDR1 is SGHNT, CDR2 YENEEA. Deletions cut 5 bases from V and 0 bases from J, with 26 bases between. This CDR3 is 19 amino acids long. The chain's CDR3 is CASSLKTLAWGASSYEQYF. DNA for the CDR3: TGTGCCAGCAGCCTCAAGACCTTGGCGTGGGGCGCTAGCTCCTACGAGCAGTACTTC.

This clone was recorded only once. The chain carries TRBV7-2 and TRBJ2-7; 10 nucleotides align to TRBD2. J gave up 3 bases and V 1 base, and 3 bases lay outside the gene matches. The CDR3 has 15 residues. CDR1 and CDR2 (germline): SGHTA, FQGNSA. The CDR3 sequence: CASSLERGGGYEQYF. The CDR3 coding sequence is TGTGCCAGCAGCTTAGAGCGGGGGGGAGGCTACGAGCAGTACTTC.

The chain carries TRBV4-1 and TRBJ2-3; TRBD1 aligns across 8 bases. This CDR3 is 15 amino acids long. Germline V CDR1 and CDR2: MGHRA, YSYEKL. After removal of 2 bases from V and 1 base from J, the junction contained 2 bases not matched to a gene. CDR3 sequence: CASSQLQGGTDTQYF. The CDR3 DNA sequence: TGCGCCAGCAGCCAATTACAGGGGGGCACAGATACGCAGTATTTT.

The chain joins TRBV27 to TRBJ1-2, with 7 bases identical to TRBD1. The CDR3 has 14 amino acids. Per germline, CDR1 MNHEY and CDR2 SMNVEV (reference sequence). V shed 5 bases, J shed 8 bases, and the junction held 11 bases outside the gene matches. CDR3 protein: CASSPTTGVGGYTF. The CDR3 DNA follows: TGTGCCAGCAGTCCCACCACAGGGGTTGGCGGCTACACCTTC.

The genes are TRBV7-3 and TRBJ1-1; perhaps TRBD1 as D (5 bases). Germline V gene sequence: CDR1 SGHTA, CDR2 FQGTGA. V was shortened by 5 bases and J by 5 bases, with 21 bases between the two germline ends. The CDR3 loop spans 16 amino acids. The chain's CDR3 is CASSPLVPGRGTEAFF. DNA of the CDR3: TGTGCCAGCAGCCCGTTAGTCCCGGGGCGGGGGACTGAAGCTTTCTTT.

V gene TRBV27 combines with J gene TRBJ2-3; D unclear. Per the germline V gene, CDR1 is MNHEY and CDR2 is SMNVEV (reference sequence). The CDR3 spans 15 residues. The germline V and J ends were trimmed by 5 bases and 1 base, with 13 bases remaining between them. CDR3 loop: CASSRDVQGTDTQYF. The CDR3 DNA reads TGTGCCAGCAGTAGAGACGTCCAAGGCACAGATACGCAGTATTTT.

The rearrangement links TRBV5-1 to TRBJ1-6; no firm D call. CDR3 length equals 14 residues. V was cut by 0 bases and J by 7 bases, with 8 bases left in between. Per germline, CDR1 SGHRS and CDR2 YFSETQ. CDR3 residues: CASSLELTNSPLHF. The CDR3 coding sequence is TGCGCCAGCAGCTTGGAGCTGACGAATTCACCCCTCCACTTT.

V usage is TRBV5-6 and J usage is TRBJ1-5, with a possible D match to TRBD1 (6 bases). The CDR3 has 13 residues. Trimming pared 2 bases from V and 6 bases from J, leaving 9 bases between. The germline V gene encodes CDR1 SGHDT and CDR2 YYEEEE. CDR3 nucleotides: TGTGCCAGCAGCTTCTCAGGGGTTCAGCCCCAGCATTTT. This translates into CASSFSGVQPQHF. Full variable domain (missing parts from reference TRBV5-6 and TRBJ1-5): DAGVTQSPTHLIKTRGQQVTLRCSPKSGHDTVSWYQQALGQGPQFIFQYYEEEERQRGNFPDRFSGHQFPNYSSELNVNALLLGDSALYLCASSFSGVQPQHFGDGTRLSIL.

J is TRBJ1-1 and V is TRBV2, with D unclear. CDR3 size: 14 residues. Trimming cost V 3 bases and J 4 bases, with 12 bases left between them. The germline V gene has CDR1 SNHLY and CDR2 FYNNEI. CDR3 protein: CASSEMAAGTEAFF. CDR3 DNA sequence: TGTGCCAGCAGTGAGATGGCGGCGGGCACTGAAGCTTTCTTT. Complete variable domain (other parts from reference TRBV2 and TRBJ1-1): EPEVTQTPSHQVTQMGQEVILRCVPISNHLYFYWYRQILGQKVEFLVSFYNNEISEKSEIFDDQFSVERPDGSNFTLKIRSTKLEDSAMYFCASSEMAAGTEAFFGQGTRLTVV.

This chain uses TRBV7-8 with TRBJ2-3, with 9 nucleotides matching TRBD2. V dropped 1 base and J dropped 2; count of bases not matched to a gene: 10. The CDR3 sequence is 18 residues long. Germline assignment: CDR1 SGHVS and CDR2 FQNEAQ. CDR3 sequence: CASSLVPYLAGPTDTQYF. CDR3 nucleotides: TGTGCCAGCAGCTTAGTCCCTTACCTAGCGGGGCCCACAGATACGCAGTATTTT.

The chain joins TRBV5-1 to TRBJ2-5; TRBD2 aligns across 11 bases. V was pared by 2 bases and J by 3 bases, with 6 bases of the junction left unmatched. CDR1 SGHRS and CDR2 YFSETQ come from the germline V gene. CDR3 length: 16 residues. In nucleotides, the CDR3 is TGCGCCAGCAGCTTCGGGACTAGCGGAGTTGAAGAGACCCAGTACTTC. As protein: CASSFGTSGVEETQYF.

J is TRBJ1-5 and V is TRBV2; maybe TRBD1 (6 bases). Between the trimmed V and J ends, which lost 5 bases and 3 bases, there was a span of 11 bases. Per the germline V gene, CDR1 is SNHLY and CDR2 is FYNNEI. This CDR3 is 14 amino acids long. The CDR3 coding sequence is TGTGCCAGCAGTCCAGGGGTTGTCAATCAGCCCCAGCATTTT. Translation: CASSPGVVNQPQHF.